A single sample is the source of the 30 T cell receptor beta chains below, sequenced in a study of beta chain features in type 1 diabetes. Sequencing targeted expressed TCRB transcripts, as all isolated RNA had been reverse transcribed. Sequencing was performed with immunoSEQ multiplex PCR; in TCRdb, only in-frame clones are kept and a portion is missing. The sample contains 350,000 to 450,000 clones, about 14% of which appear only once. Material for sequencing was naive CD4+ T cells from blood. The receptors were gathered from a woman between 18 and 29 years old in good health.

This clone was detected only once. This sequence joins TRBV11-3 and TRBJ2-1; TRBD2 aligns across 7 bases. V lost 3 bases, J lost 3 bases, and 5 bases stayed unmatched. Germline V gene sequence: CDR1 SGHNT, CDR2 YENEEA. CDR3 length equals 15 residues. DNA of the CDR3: TGTGCCAGCAGCTTCGGGCTAGCGGACTACAATGAGCAGTTCTTC. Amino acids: CASSFGLADYNEQFF.

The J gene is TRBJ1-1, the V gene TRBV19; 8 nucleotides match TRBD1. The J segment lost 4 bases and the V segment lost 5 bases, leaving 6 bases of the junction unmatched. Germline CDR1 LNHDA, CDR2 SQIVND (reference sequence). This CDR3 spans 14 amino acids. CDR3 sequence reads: CASSQQGAGTEAFF. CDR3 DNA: TGTGCCAGTAGTCAGCAGGGGGCCGGCACTGAAGCTTTCTTT. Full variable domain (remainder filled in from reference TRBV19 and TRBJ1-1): DGGITQSPKYLFRKEGQNVTLSCEQNLNHDAMYWYRQDPGQGLRLIYYSQIVNDFQKGDIAEGYSVSREKKESFPLTVTSAQKNPTAFYLCASSQQGAGTEAFFGQGTRLTVV.

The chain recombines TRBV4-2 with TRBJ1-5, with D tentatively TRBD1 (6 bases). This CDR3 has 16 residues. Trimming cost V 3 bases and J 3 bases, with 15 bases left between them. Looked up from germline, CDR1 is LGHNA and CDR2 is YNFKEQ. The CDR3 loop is CASSQYTGNVNQPQHF. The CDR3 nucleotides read TGTGCCAGCAGCCAGTACACAGGGAACGTCAATCAGCCCCAGCATTTT.

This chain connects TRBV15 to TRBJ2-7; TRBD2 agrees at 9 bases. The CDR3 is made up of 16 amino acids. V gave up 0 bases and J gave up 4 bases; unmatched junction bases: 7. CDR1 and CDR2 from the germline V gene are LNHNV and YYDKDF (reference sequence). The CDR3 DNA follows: TGTGCCACCAGCAGAGAAGGCGGGAGGGGGTGGTACGAGCAGTACTTC. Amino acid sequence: CATSREGGRGWYEQYF.

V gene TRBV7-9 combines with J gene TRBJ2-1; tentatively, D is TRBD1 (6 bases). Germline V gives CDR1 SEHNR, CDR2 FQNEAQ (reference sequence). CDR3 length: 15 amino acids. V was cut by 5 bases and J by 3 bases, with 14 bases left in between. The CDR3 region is CASSLDYRDYNEQFF. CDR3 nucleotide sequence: TGTGCCAGCAGCCTAGATTACAGGGACTACAATGAGCAGTTCTTC.

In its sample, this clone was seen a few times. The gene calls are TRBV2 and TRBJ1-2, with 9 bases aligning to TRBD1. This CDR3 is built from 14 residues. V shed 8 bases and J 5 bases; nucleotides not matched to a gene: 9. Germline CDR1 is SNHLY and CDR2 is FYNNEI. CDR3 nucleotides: TGTGCCAGCCTGGGACAGGGCGTATTTTATGGCTACACCTTC. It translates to CASLGQGVFYGYTF.

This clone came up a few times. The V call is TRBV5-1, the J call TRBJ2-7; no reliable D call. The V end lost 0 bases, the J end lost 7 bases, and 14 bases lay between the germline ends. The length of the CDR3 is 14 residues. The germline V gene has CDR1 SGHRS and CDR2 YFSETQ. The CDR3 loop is CASSLAAGSREQYF. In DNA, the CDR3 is TGCGCCAGCAGCTTGGCTGCCGGGTCGCGGGAGCAGTACTTC. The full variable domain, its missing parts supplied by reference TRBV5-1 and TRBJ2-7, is KAGVTQTPRYLIKTRGQQVTLSCSPISGHRSVSWYQQTPGQGLQFLFEYFSETQRNKGNFPGRFSGRQFSNSRSEMNVSTLELGDSALYLCASSLAAGSREQYFGPGTRLTVT.

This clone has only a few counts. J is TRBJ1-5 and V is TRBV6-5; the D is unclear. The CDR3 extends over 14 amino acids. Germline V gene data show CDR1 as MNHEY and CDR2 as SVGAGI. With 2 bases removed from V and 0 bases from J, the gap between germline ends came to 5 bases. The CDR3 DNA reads TGTGCCAGCAGTTACGAGTATAGCAATCAGCCCCAGCATTTT. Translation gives CASSYEYSNQPQHF.

The CDR3 sequence: CASTLAGVQETQYF. As DNA, the CDR3 is TGCGCCAGTACCCTAGCGGGGGTCCAAGAGACCCAGTACTTC. The rearrangement links TRBV5-1 to TRBJ2-5; 10 bases are a match to TRBD2. The V gene's germline CDR1 is SGHRS and CDR2 YFSETQ. The CDR3 has 14 amino acids. The J segment lost 1 base and the V segment lost 8 bases, leaving 5 bases of the junction unmatched.

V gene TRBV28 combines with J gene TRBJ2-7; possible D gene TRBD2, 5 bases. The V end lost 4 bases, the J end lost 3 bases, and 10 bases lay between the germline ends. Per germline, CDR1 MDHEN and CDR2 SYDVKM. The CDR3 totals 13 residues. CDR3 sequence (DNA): TGTGCCAGCAGTTCCTTAGCGCTCTACGAGCAGTACTTC. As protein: CASSSLALYEQYF.

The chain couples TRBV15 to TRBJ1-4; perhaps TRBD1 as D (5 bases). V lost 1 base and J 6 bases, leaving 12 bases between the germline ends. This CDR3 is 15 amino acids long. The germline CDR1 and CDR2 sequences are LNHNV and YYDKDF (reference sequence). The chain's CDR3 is CATSRGGGRYEKLFF. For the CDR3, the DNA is TGTGCCACCAGCAGAGGTGGGGGGAGGTATGAAAAACTGTTTTTT.

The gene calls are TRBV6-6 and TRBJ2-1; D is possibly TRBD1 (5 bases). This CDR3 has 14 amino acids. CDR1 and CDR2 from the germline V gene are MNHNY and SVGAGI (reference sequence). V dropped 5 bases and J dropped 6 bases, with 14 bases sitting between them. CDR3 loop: CASSTGQGSNEQFF. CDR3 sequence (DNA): TGTGCCAGCAGTACCGGTCAGGGAAGCAATGAGCAGTTCTTC.

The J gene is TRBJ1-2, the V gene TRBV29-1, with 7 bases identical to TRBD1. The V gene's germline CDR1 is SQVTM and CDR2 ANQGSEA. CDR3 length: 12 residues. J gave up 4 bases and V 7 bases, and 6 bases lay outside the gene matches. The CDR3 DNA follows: TGCAGCGGCCGACAGGGTGTCTATGGCTACACCTTC. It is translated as CSGRQGVYGYTF.

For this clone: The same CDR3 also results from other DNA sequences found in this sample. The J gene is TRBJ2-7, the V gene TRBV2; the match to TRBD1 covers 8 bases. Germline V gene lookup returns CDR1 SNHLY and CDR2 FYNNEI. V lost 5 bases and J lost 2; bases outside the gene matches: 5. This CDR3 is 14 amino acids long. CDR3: CASSPGQVTYEQYF. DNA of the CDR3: TGTGCCAGCAGTCCGGGACAGGTGACCTACGAGCAGTACTTC. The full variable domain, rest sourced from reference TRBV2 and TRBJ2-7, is EPEVTQTPSHQVTQMGQEVILRCVPISNHLYFYWYRQILGQKVEFLVSFYNNEISEKSEIFDDQFSVERPDGSNFTLKIRSTKLEDSAMYFCASSPGQVTYEQYFGPGTRLTVT.

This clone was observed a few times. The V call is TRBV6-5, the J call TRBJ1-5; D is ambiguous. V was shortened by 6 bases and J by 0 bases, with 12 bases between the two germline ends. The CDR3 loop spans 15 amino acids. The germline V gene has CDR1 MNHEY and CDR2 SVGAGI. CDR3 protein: CASRTKGYSNQPQHF. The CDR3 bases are TGTGCCAGCAGAACTAAAGGTTATAGCAATCAGCCCCAGCATTTT.

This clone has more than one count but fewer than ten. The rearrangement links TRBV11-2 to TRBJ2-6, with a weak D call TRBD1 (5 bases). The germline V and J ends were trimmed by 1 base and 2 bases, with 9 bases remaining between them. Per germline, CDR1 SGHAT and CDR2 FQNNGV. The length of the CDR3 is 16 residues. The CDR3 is CASSLVSGTGANVLTF. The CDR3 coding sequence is TGTGCCAGCAGCTTAGTTTCAGGGACTGGGGCCAACGTCCTGACTTTC.

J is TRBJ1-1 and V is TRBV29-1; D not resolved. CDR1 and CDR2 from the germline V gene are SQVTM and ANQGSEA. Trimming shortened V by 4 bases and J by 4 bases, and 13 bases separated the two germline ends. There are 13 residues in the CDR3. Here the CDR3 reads CSVAPLMSTEAFF. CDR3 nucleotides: TGCAGCGTTGCACCTCTGATGAGCACTGAAGCTTTCTTT.

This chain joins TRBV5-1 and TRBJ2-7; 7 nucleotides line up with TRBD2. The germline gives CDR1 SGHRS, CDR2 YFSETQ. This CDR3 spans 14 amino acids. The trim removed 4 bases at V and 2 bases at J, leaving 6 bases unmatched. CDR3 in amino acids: CASSGGGPTYEQYF. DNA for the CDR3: TGCGCCAGCAGCGGGGGAGGGCCAACCTACGAGCAGTACTTC.

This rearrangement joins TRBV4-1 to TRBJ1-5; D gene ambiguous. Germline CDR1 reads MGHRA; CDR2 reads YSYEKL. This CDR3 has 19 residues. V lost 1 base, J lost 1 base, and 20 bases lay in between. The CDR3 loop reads CASSQVPPKLGNSNQPQHF. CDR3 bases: TGCGCCAGCAGCCAAGTCCCGCCTAAACTCGGGAACAGCAATCAGCCCCAGCATTTT.

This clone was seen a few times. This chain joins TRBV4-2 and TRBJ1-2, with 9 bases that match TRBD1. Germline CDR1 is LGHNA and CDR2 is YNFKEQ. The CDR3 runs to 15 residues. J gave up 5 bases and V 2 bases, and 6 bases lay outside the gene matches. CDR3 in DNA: TGTGCCAGCAGCCAACAAACAGGGGGCGAGTATGGCTACACCTTC. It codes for CASSQQTGGEYGYTF.

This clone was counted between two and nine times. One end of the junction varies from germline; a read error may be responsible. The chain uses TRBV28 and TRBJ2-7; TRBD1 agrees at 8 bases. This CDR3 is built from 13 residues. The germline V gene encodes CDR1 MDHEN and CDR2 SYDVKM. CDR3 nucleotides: TGTGCCAGCAGTTTATCCCTTCGGGGACAGGACGTATTC. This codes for CASSLSLRGQDVF. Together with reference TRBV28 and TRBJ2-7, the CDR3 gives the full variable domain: DVKVTQSSRYLVKRTGEKVFLECVQDMDHENMFWYRQDPGLGLRLIYFSYDVKMKEKGDIPEGYSVSREKKERFSLILESASTNQTSMYLCASSLSLRGQDVFGPGTRLTVT.

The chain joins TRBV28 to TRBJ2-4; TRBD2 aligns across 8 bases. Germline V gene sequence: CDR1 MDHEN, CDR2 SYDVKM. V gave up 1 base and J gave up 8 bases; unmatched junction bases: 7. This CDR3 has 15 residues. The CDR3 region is CASSLSGTRRDIQYF. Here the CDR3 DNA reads TGTGCCAGCAGTTTATCCGGGACTAGACGGGACATTCAGTACTTC.

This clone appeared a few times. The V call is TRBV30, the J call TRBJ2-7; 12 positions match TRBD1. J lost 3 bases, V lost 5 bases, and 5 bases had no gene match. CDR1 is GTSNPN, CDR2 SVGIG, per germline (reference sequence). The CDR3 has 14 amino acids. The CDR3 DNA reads TGTGCCTGGGGGGGGACAGGGGGCTTCTACGAGCAGTACTTC. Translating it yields CAWGGTGGFYEQYF.

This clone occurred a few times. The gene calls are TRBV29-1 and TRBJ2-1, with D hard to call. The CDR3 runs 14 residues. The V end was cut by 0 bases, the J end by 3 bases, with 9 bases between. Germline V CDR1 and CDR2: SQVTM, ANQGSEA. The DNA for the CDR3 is TGCAGCGTTGAAGATTGGGCCCACTACAATGAGCAGTTCTTC. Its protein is CSVEDWAHYNEQFF.

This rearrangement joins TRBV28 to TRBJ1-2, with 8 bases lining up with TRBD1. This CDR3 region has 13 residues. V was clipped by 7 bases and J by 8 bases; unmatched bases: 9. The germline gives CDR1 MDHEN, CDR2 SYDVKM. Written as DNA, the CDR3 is TGTGCCAGCAACTCGGACAGGGTCAACGGCTACACCTTC. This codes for CASNSDRVNGYTF.

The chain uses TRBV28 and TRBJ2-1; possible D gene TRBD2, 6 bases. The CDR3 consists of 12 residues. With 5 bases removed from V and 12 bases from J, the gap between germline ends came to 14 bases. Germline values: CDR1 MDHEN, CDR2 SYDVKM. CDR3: CASSTSTSLQFF. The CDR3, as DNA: TGTGCCAGCAGTACCTCGACTAGTTTGCAGTTCTTC.

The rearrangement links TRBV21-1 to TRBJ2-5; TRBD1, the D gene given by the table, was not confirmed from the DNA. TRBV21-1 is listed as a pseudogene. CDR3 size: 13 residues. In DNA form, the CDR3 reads TGTGCCAGCAGCAAACCAGGGAAGGAGACCCAGTACTTC. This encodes CASSKPGKETQYF.

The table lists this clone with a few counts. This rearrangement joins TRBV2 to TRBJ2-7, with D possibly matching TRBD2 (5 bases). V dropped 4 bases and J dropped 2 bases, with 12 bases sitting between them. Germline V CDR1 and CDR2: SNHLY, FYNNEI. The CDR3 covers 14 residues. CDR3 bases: TGTGCCAGCAGTGCCCGGGAATCGCCCTACGAGCAGTACTTC. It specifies CASSARESPYEQYF.

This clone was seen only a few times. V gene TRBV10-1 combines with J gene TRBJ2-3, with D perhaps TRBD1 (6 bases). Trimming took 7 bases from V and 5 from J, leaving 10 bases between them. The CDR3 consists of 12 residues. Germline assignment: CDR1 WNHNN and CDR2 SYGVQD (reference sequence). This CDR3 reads CASKATGDTQYF. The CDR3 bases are TGCGCCAGCAAGGCGACAGGAGATACGCAGTATTTT.

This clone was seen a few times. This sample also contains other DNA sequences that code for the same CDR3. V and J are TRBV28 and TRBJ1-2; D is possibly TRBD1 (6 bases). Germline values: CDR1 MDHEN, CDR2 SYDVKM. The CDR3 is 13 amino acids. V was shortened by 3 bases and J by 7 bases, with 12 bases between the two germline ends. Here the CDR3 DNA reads TGTGCCAGCAGTTTGGCGGGGGCGCGTGGCTACACCTTC. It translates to CASSLAGARGYTF.